What follows are 30 T cell receptor beta chains derived from one specimen sequenced in a study of blood T cell repertoires in COVID-19. Produced via immunoSEQ multiplex PCR; TCRdb's table is partial and in-frame only. The data hold 200,000 to 300,000 clones, with more than 70% observed a single time. Sequencing used peripheral blood. The receptor source for this set is a man older than 75 with acute or convalescent COVID-19.

The V gene is TRBV11-2, the J gene TRBJ1-4; D is uncertain. The germline V gene has CDR1 SGHAT and CDR2 FQNNGV. Between the trimmed V and J ends, which lost 5 bases and 0 bases, there was a span of 10 bases. The CDR3 runs to 15 residues. CDR3 loop: CASSPGAATNEKLFF. The CDR3 DNA reads TGTGCCAGCAGCCCGGGAGCCGCAACTAATGAAAAACTGTTTTTT.

The chain recombines TRBV10-3 with TRBJ1-1, with a possible D match to TRBD1 (5 bases). The CDR3 is 15 amino acids. Germline CDR1 ENHRY, CDR2 SYGVKD. The V and J ends lost 0 bases and 0 bases respectively, with 8 bases between them. This CDR3 is CAISESGGMNTEAFF. CDR3 in DNA: TGTGCCATCAGTGAGTCCGGGGGGATGAACACTGAAGCTTTCTTT.

The chain recombines TRBV5-1 with TRBJ1-2; 8 nucleotides match TRBD1. Trimming cost V 3 bases and J 4 bases; bases outside gene matches: 8. This CDR3 spans 15 amino acids. The germline CDR1 and CDR2 sequences are SGHRS and YFSETQ. CDR3: CASSSGGIDSYGYTF. The CDR3 DNA reads TGCGCCAGCAGCTCAGGGGGCATTGACTCCTATGGCTACACCTTC. Together with reference TRBV5-1 and TRBJ1-2, the CDR3 gives the full variable domain: KAGVTQTPRYLIKTRGQQVTLSCSPISGHRSVSWYQQTPGQGLQFLFEYFSETQRNKGNFPGRFSGRQFSNSRSEMNVSTLELGDSALYLCASSSGGIDSYGYTFGSGTRLTVV.

The gene calls are TRBV27 and TRBJ1-1; 7 bases map to TRBD1. CDR3 length: 17 residues. J gave up 0 bases and V 2 bases, and 9 bases lay outside the gene matches. Germline V gives CDR1 MNHEY, CDR2 SMNVEV (reference sequence). This CDR3 is CASSLNPTGDMNTEAFF. The DNA of the CDR3 is TGTGCCAGCAGTTTAAACCCCACAGGGGATATGAACACTGAAGCTTTCTTT.

The J gene is TRBJ2-2, the V gene TRBV19; D unresolved. The V gene's germline CDR1 is LNHDA and CDR2 SQIVND (reference sequence). The V end lost 5 bases, the J end lost 1 base, and 11 bases lay between the germline ends. CDR3 length: 15 residues. For the CDR3, the DNA is TGTGCCAGTAGTTTAAGCAGGAAGAACACCGGGGAGCTGTTTTTT. Protein sequence: CASSLSRKNTGELFF.

The V gene is TRBV28, the J gene TRBJ1-4; D is unclear. The CDR3 length is 14 residues. The germline gives CDR1 MDHEN, CDR2 SYDVKM. Trimming pared 7 bases from V and 2 bases from J, leaving 11 bases between. The CDR3 sequence is CASTSGPTNEKLFF. CDR3 DNA sequence: TGTGCCAGCACCTCGGGTCCGACTAATGAAAAACTGTTTTTT.

The gene calls are TRBV3-1 (or the pseudogene TRBV3-2) and TRBJ1-3; D call uncertain. The length of the CDR3 is 17 residues. V was shortened by 5 bases and J by 4 bases, with 21 bases between the two germline ends. In germline, CDR1 is LGHDT, CDR2 YNNKEL (reference sequence). The CDR3 loop is CASSWAISHSTGNTIYF. The CDR3 coding sequence is TGTGCCAGCAGCTGGGCAATTTCTCACTCGACGGGAAACACCATATATTTT.

The V and J genes are TRBV18 and TRBJ1-1; D is possibly TRBD1 (5 bases). Trimming removed 6 bases from V and 2 bases from J, with 10 bases in between. This CDR3 contains 13 residues. In germline, CDR1 is KGHSH, CDR2 LQKENI. The CDR3 loop is CASSPGVNTEAFF. For the CDR3, the DNA is TGTGCCAGCTCCCCGGGGGTCAACACTGAAGCTTTCTTT.

The sample holds a few counts of this clone. V is TRBV10-2 and J is TRBJ1-5, with TRBD1 matching over 7 bases. The CDR3 runs 14 residues. The J segment lost 4 bases and the V segment lost 7 bases, leaving 7 bases of the junction unmatched. Germline V lookup: CDR1 WSHSY, CDR2 SAAADI. The CDR3 coding sequence is TGCGCCAGCATTGACAGGGTCCCAAATCAGCCCCAGCATTTT. Its translation is CASIDRVPNQPQHF.

The chain carries TRBV6-4 and TRBJ1-6; no firm D call. Germline lookup yields CDR1 MRHNA and CDR2 SNTAGT. CDR3 length: 14 residues. Trimming removed 5 bases at V and 5 bases at J, with 10 bases between. CDR3 residues: CASSPTGNNSPLHF. The CDR3 region has the DNA TGTGCCAGCAGTCCGACGGGTAATAATTCACCCCTCCACTTT.

Only a few counts were recorded for this clone. The CDR3 loop is CASSLALGDEAFF. The CDR3 DNA reads TGTGCCAGCAGCTTAGCGCTTGGAGATGAAGCTTTCTTT. The chain is built from TRBV7-9 and TRBJ1-1, with D hard to call. This CDR3 is built from 13 residues. CDR1 and CDR2 (germline): SEHNR, FQNEAQ (reference sequence). V was pared by 0 bases and J by 7 bases, with 9 bases between.

The chain carries TRBV5-1 and TRBJ1-1, with 8 bases lining up with TRBD1. V was clipped by 1 base and J by 4 bases; unmatched bases: 6. Germline CDR1 SGHRS, CDR2 YFSETQ. This CDR3 spans 15 amino acids. CDR3 amino acids: CASSLYGTGGTEAFF. In nucleotides, the CDR3 is TGCGCCAGCAGCTTGTATGGGACAGGTGGCACTGAAGCTTTCTTT.

V is TRBV9 and J is TRBJ2-7, with D possibly TRBD1 on 6 matching bases. Germline values: CDR1 SGDLS, CDR2 YYNGEE. V lost 0 bases and J lost 2, with 12 bases in between. The CDR3 runs 15 residues. Here the CDR3 reads CASSVEQDSAYEQYF. DNA of the CDR3: TGTGCCAGCAGCGTAGAGCAGGACAGTGCCTACGAGCAGTACTTC.

The CDR3 is CASRLAGVNTGELFF. As DNA, the CDR3 is TGTGCCAGCAGGCTAGCGGGAGTTAACACCGGGGAGCTGTTTTTT. The V and J genes are TRBV6-5 and TRBJ2-2, with 10 bases that match TRBD2. The germline V gene encodes CDR1 MNHEY and CDR2 SVGAGI. The length of the CDR3 is 15 residues. After removal of 6 bases from V and 2 bases from J, the junction contained 3 bases not matched to a gene.

The chain links TRBV20-1 to TRBJ2-1; D may be TRBD1 (5 bases). The CDR3 covers 13 residues. The germline V gene has CDR1 DFQATT and CDR2 SNEGSKA (reference sequence). V dropped 3 bases and J dropped 7 bases, with 13 bases sitting between them. In nucleotides, the CDR3 is TGCAGTGCTAGTGAGGCAGGGCTAAATGAGCAGTTCTTC. It encodes CSASEAGLNEQFF.

This chain connects TRBV10-2 to TRBJ2-5; D might be TRBD2 (6 bases). The CDR3 sequence is 12 residues long. Trimming removed 6 bases at V and 4 bases at J, with 9 bases between. Per the germline V gene, CDR1 is WSHSY and CDR2 is SAAADI. The CDR3 here is CASRTGVETQYF. CDR3 nucleotides: TGCGCCAGCAGGACGGGGGTAGAGACCCAGTACTTC.

J is TRBJ2-5 and V is TRBV4-3, with D perhaps TRBD1 (5 bases). The CDR3 totals 14 residues. Germline V gene lookup returns CDR1 LGHNA and CDR2 YSLEER. Deletions cut 0 bases from V and 4 bases from J, with 9 bases between. In DNA form, the CDR3 reads TGCGCCAGCAGCCAAGATGTCGACAGAGAGACCCAGTACTTC. It yields the protein CASSQDVDRETQYF.

The rearrangement links TRBV11-1 to TRBJ2-2, with 8 bases aligning to TRBD2. V was clipped by 5 bases and J by 7 bases; unmatched bases: 9. CDR1 and CDR2 from the germline V gene are SGHAT and FQDESV (reference sequence). The length of the CDR3 is 15 residues. The CDR3 protein is CASSPGGAFNGELFF. The CDR3, as DNA: TGTGCCAGCAGCCCCGGGGGGGCGTTTAACGGGGAGCTGTTTTTT. Drawing the rest from reference TRBV11-1 and TRBJ2-2, the complete variable domain is EAEVAQSPRYKITEKSQAVAFWCDPISGHATLYWYRQILGQGPELLVQFQDESVVDDSQLPKDRFSAERLKGVDSTLKIQPAELGDSAMYLCASSPGGAFNGELFFGEGSRLTVL.

The gene calls are TRBV28 and TRBJ2-2, with 9 bases aligning to TRBD2. Germline CDR1 MDHEN, CDR2 SYDVKM. The CDR3 loop spans 17 amino acids. V was clipped by 6 bases and J by 4 bases; unmatched bases: 12. The CDR3 region is CASSYRPGGRATGELFF. In nucleotides, the CDR3 is TGTGCCAGCAGCTACCGGCCGGGCGGGAGGGCCACCGGGGAGCTGTTTTTT. The full variable domain, its missing parts supplied by reference TRBV28 and TRBJ2-2, is DVKVTQSSRYLVKRTGEKVFLECVQDMDHENMFWYRQDPGLGLRLIYFSYDVKMKEKGDIPEGYSVSREKKERFSLILESASTNQTSMYLCASSYRPGGRATGELFFGEGSRLTVL.

The genes are TRBV28 and TRBJ1-5; D is ambiguous. CDR1 is MDHEN, CDR2 SYDVKM, per germline. The CDR3 is made up of 19 amino acids. With 5 bases removed from V and 0 bases from J, the gap between germline ends came to 23 bases. The CDR3 sequence: CASSDLIDASPNSNQPQHF. The CDR3 DNA reads TGTGCCAGCAGTGACTTGATTGATGCGAGTCCTAATAGCAATCAGCCCCAGCATTTT.

This chain joins TRBV6-2 or TRBV6-3 and TRBJ2-7; 7 nucleotides line up with TRBD2. CDR3 length: 13 amino acids. Germline assignment: CDR1 MNHEY and CDR2 SVGEGT. V shed 7 bases and J 3 bases; nucleotides not matched to a gene: 6. The CDR3, as DNA: TGTGCCAGCACCCCCGGGGGGATCTACGAGCAGTACTTC. It yields the protein CASTPGGIYEQYF.

The chain carries TRBV4-1 and TRBJ2-7; 11 nucleotides match TRBD2. The V segment lost 4 bases and the J segment 9 bases; nucleotides outside the gene matches: 11. Germline V CDR1 and CDR2: MGHRA, YSYEKL. The CDR3 is 15 amino acids. The CDR3 nucleotides read TGCGCCAGCAGCCTTTCCGGGACTAGCGGAGGCGGGCAGTACTTC. Its protein product is CASSLSGTSGGGQYF.

This chain links TRBV19 with TRBJ1-1; TRBD1 might be the D (6 bases). Between the trimmed V and J ends, which lost 4 bases and 6 bases, there was a span of 15 bases. The germline gives CDR1 LNHDA, CDR2 SQIVND (reference sequence). CDR3 length equals 14 residues. The CDR3 loop reads CASSRQELTAEAFF. DNA of the CDR3: TGTGCCAGTAGTAGACAGGAACTGACGGCTGAAGCTTTCTTT.

The J gene is TRBJ1-4, the V gene TRBV3-1 (or the pseudogene TRBV3-2); no firm D call. The V gene's germline CDR1 is LGHDT and CDR2 YNNKEL (reference sequence). V lost 0 bases and J lost 10, with 12 bases in between. CDR3 length equals 14 residues. The CDR3 DNA reads TGTGCCAGCAGCCAAGAACAAGTGTTTGGAAAACTGTTTTTT. The encoded protein is CASSQEQVFGKLFF.

The rearrangement links TRBV27 to TRBJ1-1; a possible D gene is TRBD1 (6 bases). The CDR3 loop spans 14 amino acids. Germline V CDR1 and CDR2: MNHEY, SMNVEV (reference sequence). V lost 6 bases to trimming and J lost 0 bases, with 11 bases between them. The DNA of the CDR3 is TGTGCCAGCAGATGGACAGAAATGAACACTGAAGCTTTCTTT. Protein product: CASRWTEMNTEAFF.

The V and J genes are TRBV14 and TRBJ1-1, with D maybe TRBD1 (5 bases). Germline V gene sequence: CDR1 SGHDN, CDR2 FVKESK. Deletions cut 6 bases from V and 0 bases from J, with 20 bases between. The CDR3 loop spans 17 amino acids. CDR3 nucleotides: TGTGCCAGCAGTCAATACCGGGACTGGACTATGAACACTGAAGCTTTCTTT. Its translation: CASSQYRDWTMNTEAFF.

This chain links TRBV27 with TRBJ1-1; perhaps TRBD1 as D (6 bases). The CDR3 covers 17 residues. Germline loops: CDR1 MNHEY, CDR2 SMNVEV (reference sequence). Trimming removed 3 bases at V and 6 bases at J, with 23 bases between. As DNA, the CDR3 is TGTGCCAGCAGTTTTGTCCCCGGGGGGGACATTTCGGCTGAAGCTTTCTTT. Translated, it gives CASSFVPGGDISAEAFF.

V is TRBV15 and J is TRBJ1-1, with D perhaps TRBD1 (5 bases). CDR1 and CDR2 (germline): LNHNV, YYDKDF (reference sequence). The CDR3 sequence is 13 residues long. V was pared by 0 bases and J by 10 bases, with 12 bases between. The CDR3 DNA reads as TGTGCCACCAGCAGAGATCGGCAGGGCACAGCTTTCTTT. Amino acids: CATSRDRQGTAFF.

The chain carries TRBV5-4 and TRBJ1-2; possibly TRBD1 for D (6 bases). The CDR3 loop spans 16 amino acids. The V end lost 4 bases, the J end lost 0 bases, and 16 bases lay between the germline ends. From germline, CDR1 is SGHNT and CDR2 YYREEE (reference sequence). CDR3 bases: TGTGCCAGCAGCCCCGGGGGGCTCCCCTCTAACTATGGCTACACCTTC. Its protein is CASSPGGLPSNYGYTF.

The chain recombines TRBV9 with TRBJ2-1; D may be TRBD2 (6 bases). Germline loops: CDR1 SGDLS, CDR2 YYNGEE. CDR3 length: 15 residues. Trimming stripped 3 bases from V and 10 bases from J, with 20 bases between. CDR3 amino acids: CASSGAAAFTSEQFF. In DNA, the CDR3 is TGTGCCAGCAGCGGTGCGGCGGCCTTCACTAGCGAGCAGTTCTTC.